The 13 T cell receptor beta chains in this list originate from one sample, sequenced in a study of T cell repertoires and HLA-DP antigens. Their recognized antigens are unknown. Here immunoSEQ multiplex PCR was the method, and the copy in TCRdb shows in-frame clones only, minus some. The profile shows 55,000 to 80,000 clones, about four fifths of them singletons. Sequenced: CD4+ T cells from PBMCs. All receptors come from a man aged 60 to 75 in good health and CMV-seronegative.

V gene TRBV13 combines with J gene TRBJ2-5, with 11 bases identical to TRBD2. Germline V CDR1 and CDR2: PRHDT, FYEKMQ (reference sequence). Trimming took 2 bases from V and 3 from J; bases not matched to a gene: 11. The CDR3 spans 18 residues. The CDR3 is CASSLPVGASGGKETQYF. CDR3 DNA: TGTGCCAGCAGCTTACCCGTGGGGGCTAGCGGGGGGAAAGAGACCCAGTACTTC.

This clone occurred a few times. The V call is TRBV5-1, the J call TRBJ1-1; D unclear. CDR3 length equals 14 residues. V lost 0 bases and J 3 bases, leaving 9 bases between the germline ends. CDR1 and CDR2 from the germline V gene are SGHRS and YFSETQ. The DNA for the CDR3 is TGCGCCAGCAGCTTGGCTCCAGCAGACACTGAAGCTTTCTTT. Residues: CASSLAPADTEAFF.

This clone was detected once. The CDR3 bases are TGTGCCAGCAGTGAGTCTAGCGGGGGGGAGACCCAGTACTTC. This sequence encodes CASSESSGGETQYF. The chain uses TRBV2 and TRBJ2-5; the match to TRBD2 covers 11 bases. CDR3 length: 14 amino acids. J was trimmed by 5 bases and V by 3 bases; bases with no gene match: 2. CDR1 is SNHLY, CDR2 FYNNEI, per germline.

The chain joins TRBV11-2 to TRBJ1-3; no definite D call. Germline lookup yields CDR1 SGHAT and CDR2 FQNNGV. The CDR3 is 14 amino acids. The ends were cut back, 1 base at V and 3 bases at J, with 7 bases in the middle. The CDR3 DNA sequence: TGTGCCAGCAGCTTAGCCCTCGATGGAAACACCATATATTTT. Amino acid sequence: CASSLALDGNTIYF.

This sequence joins TRBV7-6 and TRBJ2-7, with TRBD1 matching 9 bases. Trimming removed 3 bases from V and 3 bases from J; junction bases left unmatched: 9. The CDR3 is made up of 16 amino acids. Germline assignment: CDR1 SGHVS and CDR2 FNYEAQ. CDR3 amino acids: CASSLDQGQGLYEQYF. The CDR3 nucleotides read TGTGCCAGCAGCTTGGACCAGGGACAGGGACTCTACGAGCAGTACTTC.

V usage is TRBV5-5 and J usage is TRBJ2-2; 7 bases fit TRBD2. The CDR3 is made up of 15 amino acids. Germline V gene sequence: CDR1 SGHKS, CDR2 YYEKEE (reference sequence). V was pared by 1 base and J by 7 bases, with 7 bases of the junction left unmatched. The CDR3 nucleotides are TGTGCCAGCAGCTTGTGGGGGAGGGCCGGCGGGGAGCTGTTTTTT. Protein product: CASSLWGRAGGELFF.

The chain links TRBV5-4 to TRBJ2-7, with a possible D match to TRBD2 (6 bases). The ends were cut back, 4 bases at V and 0 bases at J, with 20 bases in the middle. CDR1 is SGHNT and CDR2 is YYREEE in the germline V gene (reference sequence). CDR3 length equals 17 residues. The CDR3 DNA follows: TGTGCCAGCAGCGAGATGGATGTGAAGGGACTCTCCTACGAGCAGTACTTC. It is translated as CASSEMDVKGLSYEQYF.

This clone was counted a single time. CDR3 DNA: TGCGCCAGCAGCTCGACAGGGTTCTTGGAGACCCAGTACTTC. This sequence encodes CASSSTGFLETQYF. V is TRBV5-1 and J is TRBJ2-5; 7 bases fit TRBD1. Germline V gives CDR1 SGHRS, CDR2 YFSETQ. This CDR3 contains 14 residues. With V trimmed by 3 bases and J by 5 bases, 7 bases remained unmatched.

V gene TRBV2 combines with J gene TRBJ1-2, with D possibly being TRBD1 (5 bases). This CDR3 contains 14 residues. The germline V gene encodes CDR1 SNHLY and CDR2 FYNNEI. The V gene lost 4 bases and the J gene lost 3 bases, with 12 bases spanning the gap. The chain's CDR3 is CASSAGVADYGYTF. The CDR3 DNA reads as TGTGCCAGCAGTGCGGGGGTAGCCGACTATGGCTACACCTTC.

The J gene is TRBJ1-3, the V gene TRBV7-9; tentatively, D is TRBD1 (5 bases). The CDR3 is made up of 16 amino acids. In germline, CDR1 is SEHNR, CDR2 FQNEAQ (reference sequence). The V gene lost 1 base and the J gene lost 2 bases, with 12 bases spanning the gap. The CDR3 DNA reads as TGTGCCAGCAGCTTAGGCGGGCCAGGGCCTGGAAACACCATATATTTT. It is translated as CASSLGGPGPGNTIYF.

By proportion, this clone is medium-sized (0.01 to 0.1%). The chain recombines TRBV7-9 with TRBJ2-7; D is tentatively TRBD1 or TRBD2 (7 bases each). With 5 bases removed from V and 7 bases from J, the gap between germline ends came to 18 bases. The CDR3 covers 14 residues. Germline V lookup: CDR1 SEHNR, CDR2 FQNEAQ (reference sequence). CDR3 coding DNA: TGTGCCAGCAGCCCACCAGCGCAGGGGGGGGAGCAGTACTTC. It translates to CASSPPAQGGEQYF. The full variable domain, rest sourced from reference TRBV7-9 and TRBJ2-7, is DTGVSQNPRHKITKRGQNVTFRCDPISEHNRLYWYRQTLGQGPEFLTYFQNEAQLEKSRLLSDRFSAERPKGSFSTLEIQRTEQGDSAMYLCASSPPAQGGEQYFGPGTRLTVT.

V usage is TRBV5-1 and J usage is TRBJ2-5; TRBD2 matches at 10 bases. The CDR3 length is 15 residues. The trim removed 4 bases at V and 1 base at J, leaving 4 bases unmatched. Germline V lookup: CDR1 SGHRS, CDR2 YFSETQ. The CDR3 spells CASSLTSGRQETQYF. In nucleotides, the CDR3 is TGCGCCAGCAGCCTGACTAGCGGGCGCCAAGAGACCCAGTACTTC.

The chain combines TRBV28 with TRBJ2-6, with D maybe TRBD2 (5 bases). The CDR3 sequence is 18 residues long. The V gene lost 2 bases and the J gene lost 0 bases, with 14 bases spanning the gap. Per the germline V gene, CDR1 is MDHEN and CDR2 is SYDVKM. The CDR3 DNA sequence: TGTGCCAGCAGTTTAAACACCGGACGGGGCTCTGGGGCCAACGTCCTGACTTTC. Protein sequence: CASSLNTGRGSGANVLTF.